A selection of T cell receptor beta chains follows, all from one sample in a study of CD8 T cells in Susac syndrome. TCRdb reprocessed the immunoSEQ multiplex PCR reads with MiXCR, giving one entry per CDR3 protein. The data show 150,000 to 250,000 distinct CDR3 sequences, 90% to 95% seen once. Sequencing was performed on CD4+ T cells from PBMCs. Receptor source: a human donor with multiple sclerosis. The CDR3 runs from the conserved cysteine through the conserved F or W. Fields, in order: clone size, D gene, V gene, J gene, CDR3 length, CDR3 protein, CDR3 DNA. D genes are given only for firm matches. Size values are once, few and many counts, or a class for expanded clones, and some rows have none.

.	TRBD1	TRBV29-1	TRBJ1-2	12	CSVDRVPYGYTF	TGCAGCGTGGACAGGGTGCCCTATGGCTACACCTTC
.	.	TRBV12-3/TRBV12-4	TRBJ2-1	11	CASRVRSEQFF	TGTGCCAGCAGGGTTAGGAGCGAGCAGTTCTTC
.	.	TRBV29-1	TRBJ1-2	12	CSVDDGRNGYTF	TGCAGCGTGGACGACGGTCGGAACGGCTACACCTTC
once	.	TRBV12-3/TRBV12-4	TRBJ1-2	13	CASSLKANYGYTF	TGTGCCAGCAGTTTAAAGGCTAACTATGGCTACACCTTC
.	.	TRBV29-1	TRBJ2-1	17	CSVEGAYRGGTYNEQFF	TGCAGCGTTGAGGGGGCGTACAGGGGGGGGACCTACAATGAGCAGTTCTTC
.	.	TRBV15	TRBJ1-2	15	CATSRDRAENYGYTF	TGTGCCACCAGCAGAGATCGGGCAGAAAACTATGGCTACACCTTC
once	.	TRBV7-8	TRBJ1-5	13	CASSSTPGGPQHF	TGTGCCAGCAGTTCAACACCAGGTGGGCCCCAGCATTTT
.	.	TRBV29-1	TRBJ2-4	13	CSVVRGPENIQYF	TGCAGCGTTGTGAGGGGCCCGGAGAACATTCAGTACTTC
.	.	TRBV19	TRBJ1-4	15	CASAKSTGRYEKLFF	TGTGCCAGTGCGAAGTCGACGGGACGATATGAAAAACTGTTTTTT
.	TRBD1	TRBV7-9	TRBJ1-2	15	CASSLEFYRGGGYTF	TGTGCCAGCAGCTTGGAATTTTACAGGGGGGGTGGCTACACCTTC
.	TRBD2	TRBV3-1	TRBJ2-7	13	CASSLAGIYEQYF	TGTGCCAGCAGTCTAGCGGGCATCTACGAGCAGTACTTC
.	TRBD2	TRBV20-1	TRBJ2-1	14	CSARDLAGDNEQFF	TGCAGTGCTAGAGATTTGGCGGGAGACAATGAGCAGTTCTTC
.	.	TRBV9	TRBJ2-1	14	CASSASGYDNEQFF	TGTGCCAGCAGCGCAAGCGGGTACGACAATGAGCAGTTCTTC
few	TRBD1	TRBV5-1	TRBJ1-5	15	CASSLTTGGDQPQHF	TGCGCCAGCAGCTTGACGACAGGGGGCGATCAGCCCCAGCATTTT
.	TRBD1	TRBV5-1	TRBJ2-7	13	CASSDGQGYEQYF	TGCGCCAGCAGCGACGGACAGGGGTACGAGCAGTACTTC